These 22 T cell receptor beta chains were all obtained from the same sample, sequenced in a study of regulatory T cells in long-lasting Graves disease. For TCR beta, libraries came from iRepertoire HTBI primers and Arm-PCR of CDR3 regions. Using its own MiXCR run on the multiplex PCR reads, TCRdb lists one record per CDR3 protein. This sample has 200,000 to 250,000 distinct CDR3 sequences, with 20% to 25% found just once. Time point given: newly diagnosed GD, antithyroid drugs for less than 3 months. TCR sequences were obtained from RNA taken from PBMCs. Sequences were derived from peripheral blood mononuclear cells (PBMCs), sampled at new diagnosis, from a patient treated with antithyroid drugs. The receptors derive from a female donor with Graves disease.

This clonotype has ten or more counts. This sequence joins TRBV7-2 and TRBJ2-5, with 11 bases matching TRBD2. This CDR3 has 18 amino acids. V shed 0 bases and J 4 bases; nucleotides not matched to a gene: 10. Germline loops: CDR1 SGHTA, CDR2 FQGNSA. The CDR3 nucleotides are TGTGCCAGCAGCTTAGCTAGCGGGGGGGCCTTTTTGGGAGAGACCCAGTACTTC. Its translation is CASSLASGGAFLGETQYF.

This clonotype appeared many times. This chain connects TRBV5-1 to TRBJ2-6, with D possibly matching TRBD2 (5 bases). V lost 4 bases to trimming and J lost 4 bases, with 12 bases between them. Germline assignment: CDR1 SGHRS and CDR2 YFSETQ. The CDR3 has 15 amino acids. The CDR3 is CASSLEGSGANVLTF. In nucleotides, the CDR3 is TGCGCCAGCAGCCTCGAGGGTTCAGGGGCCAACGTCCTGACTTTC.

Concerning this clonotype: It is likely a read error: a sequence one base away is far more abundant. This rearrangement joins TRBV28 to TRBJ2-4, with D possibly called TRBD1 or TRBD2 (6 bases each). The CDR3 extends over 17 amino acids. Germline V CDR1 and CDR2: MDHEN, SYDVKM. V dropped 4 bases and J dropped 13 bases, with 29 bases sitting between them. In DNA, the CDR3 is TGTGCCAGCAGTTACGGCCGGGGGCCAGATCAGTCCCATGAGCAGTACTTC. It codes for CASSYGRGPDQSHEQYF.

This clonotype was detected many times. The chain carries TRBV25-1 and TRBJ2-1, with TRBD1 matching over 10 bases. This CDR3 is 15 amino acids long. Germline trimming cut 6 bases from V and 8 bases from J; bases unmatched to any gene: 10. The germline V gene encodes CDR1 MGHDK and CDR2 SYGVNS. This CDR3 is CASRVRGQGGDEQFF. The CDR3 DNA reads as TGTGCCAGCAGGGTACGCGGACAGGGGGGAGATGAGCAGTTCTTC.

To note about this clonotype: Given a much more abundant clone one base away, this may be a read error. The chain is built from TRBV20-1 and TRBJ2-5, with TRBD1 matching 7 bases. Germline lookup yields CDR1 DFQATT and CDR2 SNEGSKA (reference sequence). CDR3 size: 14 residues. CDR3 coding DNA: TGCAGTGCTAGAGGAAAGACAGGGCAAGGGACCCAGTACTTC. This codes for CSARGKTGQGTQYF.

The J gene is TRBJ2-3, the V gene TRBV19; 7 bases fit TRBD2. There are 17 residues in the CDR3. Per the germline V gene, CDR1 is LNHDA and CDR2 is SQIVND (reference sequence). J was trimmed by 1 base and V by 7 bases; bases with no gene match: 14. The chain's CDR3 is CASNPRTSGAGTDTQYF. The CDR3 bases are TGTGCCAGTAACCCCCGGACTAGTGGGGCCGGCACAGATACGCAGTATTTT.

The sample holds many counts of this clonotype. V gene TRBV12-3 or TRBV12-4 combines with J gene TRBJ2-3; 8 bases line up with TRBD2. V lost 6 bases to trimming and J lost 1 base; unmatched junction nucleotides: 6. The CDR3 is 15 amino acids. In DNA, the CDR3 is TGTGCCAGCAGCATACCGGGACTAGGCACAGATACGCAGTATTTT. It is translated as CASSIPGLGTDTQYF.

This clonotype appeared many times. The chain has TRBV5-1 and TRBJ1-1; a weak D match, TRBD1 (5 bases). The V gene's germline CDR1 is SGHRS and CDR2 YFSETQ. V was shortened by 4 bases and J by 0 bases, with 16 bases between the two germline ends. The CDR3 has 16 amino acids. The DNA for the CDR3 is TGCGCCAGCAGCAAGCAGGGTAAGGACATGAACACTGAAGCTTTCTTT. Protein: CASSKQGKDMNTEAFF.

This clonotype was observed at least ten times. CDR3: CSASPAGLSNQPQHF. CDR3 sequence (DNA): TGCAGTGCTAGTCCAGCGGGACTTAGCAATCAGCCCCAGCATTTT. This chain connects TRBV20-1 to TRBJ1-5; D perhaps matches TRBD1 (5 bases). V was clipped by 3 bases and J by 0 bases, with 12 bases between them. Germline values: CDR1 DFQATT, CDR2 SNEGSKA (reference sequence). The CDR3 loop spans 15 amino acids.

This clonotype has ten or more counts. The chain combines TRBV20-1 with TRBJ2-1; D is perhaps TRBD1 or TRBD2 (5 bases each). Germline-derived CDR1 and CDR2 are DFQATT and SNEGSKA (reference sequence). CDR3 size: 17 residues. The V and J ends lost 0 bases and 7 bases respectively, with 22 bases between them. CDR3 loop: CSARDIRAGRWENEQFF. In nucleotides, the CDR3 is TGCAGTGCTAGAGATATACGGGCAGGGCGTTGGGAGAATGAGCAGTTCTTC.

This clonotype was recorded many times. CDR3 nucleotide sequence: TGTGCCAGCATTTTTGCGGGTACTGAAGCTTTCTTT. It encodes CASIFAGTEAFF. The V gene is TRBV2, the J gene TRBJ1-1; D gene ambiguous. The CDR3 has 12 amino acids. Germline lookup yields CDR1 SNHLY and CDR2 FYNNEI. V was clipped by 7 bases and J by 5 bases, with 11 bases between them.

At least ten counts were recorded for this clonotype. This sequence joins TRBV7-6 and TRBJ1-4; a possible D gene is TRBD1 (6 bases). V dropped 5 bases and J dropped 5 bases, with 15 bases sitting between them. The germline CDR1 and CDR2 sequences are SGHVS and FNYEAQ. The length of the CDR3 is 15 residues. Here the CDR3 reads CASSPGRGANEKLFF. The CDR3 DNA sequence: TGTGCCAGCAGCCCAGGGAGGGGGGCCAATGAAAAACTGTTTTTT.

This clonotype was recorded a few times. The chain employs TRBV11-2 and TRBJ1-1, with a tentative D call TRBD1 (6 bases). The CDR3 is 15 amino acids. Trimming stripped 4 bases from V and 5 bases from J, with 17 bases between. Germline values: CDR1 SGHAT, CDR2 FQNNGV. CDR3 loop: CASSSGRGRATEAFF. The CDR3 coding sequence is TGTGCCAGCAGCTCTGGCAGGGGAAGGGCGACTGAAGCTTTCTTT.

This clonotype has at least ten counts. The J gene is TRBJ1-5, the V gene TRBV6-2 or TRBV6-3, with TRBD1 matching 10 bases. J lost 6 bases, V lost 6 bases, and 11 bases had no gene match. Germline V lookup: CDR1 MNHEY, CDR2 SVGEGT. CDR3 length equals 16 residues. CDR3 in amino acids: CASSPWDRGSGQPQHF. The CDR3 bases are TGTGCCAGCAGCCCCTGGGACAGGGGATCTGGTCAGCCCCAGCATTTT.

This clonotype was found a few times. V gene TRBV7-2 combines with J gene TRBJ2-1; 12 positions match TRBD2. V trimming: 0 bases; J trimming: 10 bases; junction bases outside the gene matches: 4. Germline-derived CDR1 and CDR2 are SGHTA and FQGNSA. CDR3 length: 15 amino acids. CDR3: CASSLALAGGPEQFF. The CDR3 nucleotides are TGTGCCAGCAGCTTAGCGCTAGCGGGGGGGCCCGAGCAGTTCTTC.

The table lists this clonotype with many counts. The gene calls are TRBV28 and TRBJ1-1; D is unresolved. V was trimmed by 2 bases and J by 11 bases, leaving 9 bases between them. The CDR3 sequence is 11 residues long. CDR1 and CDR2 (germline): MDHEN, SYDVKM. The CDR3 region has the DNA TGTGCCAGCAGTTTAAGGAGGGAGGCTTTCTTT. Amino acids: CASSLRREAFF.

This clonotype was picked up a small number of times. V is TRBV29-1 and J is TRBJ1-3; D gene uncertain. The CDR3 length is 12 residues. In germline, CDR1 is SQVTM, CDR2 ANQGSEA. The CDR3 bases are TGCGGCTGGTTGATCTCTGGAAACACCATATATTTT. It translates to CGWLISGNTIYF.

This clonotype was recorded a few times. This chain connects TRBV9 to TRBJ1-1; D is uncertain. Trimming took off 0 bases at V and 3 bases at J, with 6 bases between the two ends. In germline, CDR1 is SGDLS, CDR2 YYNGEE. The CDR3 sequence is 13 residues long. CDR3 nucleotide sequence: TGTGCCAGCAGCGTAGCTCAGTACACTGAAGCTTTCTTT. Its translation: CASSVAQYTEAFF.

There are many counts of this clonotype. The chain joins TRBV6-1 to TRBJ2-7, with a weak D call TRBD1 (6 bases). The germline gives CDR1 MNHNS, CDR2 SASEGT. V was cut by 8 bases and J by 3 bases, with 14 bases left in between. The CDR3 is 13 residues long. CDR3 in DNA: TGTGCCAGCCAGGATCGACAGGTCTACGAGCAGTACTTC. This gives the protein CASQDRQVYEQYF.

In this sample, this clonotype turned up a few times. V gene TRBV4-2 combines with J gene TRBJ2-7; 9 nucleotides line up with TRBD2. Trimming cost V 0 bases and J 7 bases; bases outside gene matches: 10. CDR1 LGHNA and CDR2 YNFKEQ come from the germline V gene. This CDR3 is 16 amino acids long. The CDR3: CASSQDLAGAGGEQYF. CDR3 sequence (DNA): TGTGCCAGCAGCCAAGATCTAGCAGGGGCGGGGGGGGAGCAGTACTTC.

The chain has TRBV4-1 and TRBJ2-2; D ambiguous. The CDR3 runs to 16 residues. V dropped 4 bases and J dropped 0 bases, with 12 bases sitting between them. CDR1 is MGHRA and CDR2 is YSYEKL in the germline V gene. CDR3 sequence reads: CASSPHAGTNTGELFF. CDR3 sequence (DNA): TGCGCCAGCAGCCCCCATGCAGGAACGAACACCGGGGAGCTGTTTTTT.

This clonotype came up many times. J is TRBJ2-1 and V is TRBV4-3; D tentatively fits TRBD1 or TRBD2 (5 bases each). Germline V gives CDR1 LGHNA, CDR2 YSLEER. The V gene lost 1 base and the J gene lost 0 bases, with 10 bases spanning the gap. This CDR3 region has 16 residues. The CDR3 is CASSQVKGSSYNEQFF. The CDR3 DNA is TGCGCCAGCAGCCAAGTCAAGGGGAGCTCCTACAATGAGCAGTTCTTC.